Sequencing of this T cell receptor beta chain was carried out in a study of CD8 T cells in ankylosing spondylitis. The CDR3 is 12 amino acids. Losses at the gene ends were 5 bases for V and 8 bases for J; bases not matched to a gene: 6. CDR1 is DFQATT and CDR2 is SNEGSKA in the germline V gene (reference sequence). Study findings and constraints: Reports say disease-linked clones showed up significantly more in matched ankylosing spondylitis synovial fluid.

In TCRdb, the 5' RACE reads were re-called with MiXCR into one record per CDR3 protein. Altogether tens of thousands of distinct CDR3 sequences are present, around 27% being singletons, with the ten largest covering 45% to 65%. This clonotype occurred many times. The target antigen is unknown. The chain recombines TRBV20-1 with TRBJ1-2; 9 bases are shared with TRBD1. Input material: blood, either unsorted or a sorted T cell fraction (not recorded which). The clonotype originates from a male donor with ankylosing spondylitis or in good health (not recorded which). This CDR3 is CSARGTGRGYTF. The CDR3 nucleotides are TGCAGTGCTCGTGGGACAGGGAGGGGCTACACCTTC.